Presented here are 29 T cell receptor beta chains from one specimen sequenced in a study of T cells in Graves' hyperthyroidism and ophthalmopathy. It was RNA transcripts that yielded the amplified TCR beta CDR3 regions. TCR CDR3 regions were first amplified by RT-PCR with HTBI primers. TCRdb recomputed calls from the multiplex PCR reads with MiXCR, one row per CDR3 protein. The data show approximately 360,000 distinct CDR3 sequences, 15% to 18% seen once. Material for sequencing was blood. These receptors were taken from a woman between 18 and 29 years old with Graves' hyperthyroidism that later progressed to Graves' ophthalmopathy.

With respect to this clonotype: The junction and the germline gene differ at one end; a read error may be behind it. This sequence joins TRBV6-1 and TRBJ2-7; D gene unclear. The germline CDR1 and CDR2 sequences are MNHNS and SASEGT. This CDR3 is 16 amino acids long. The CDR3 region is CAGSYVDERSSYEQYF. CDR3 nucleotide sequence: TGTGCCGGCAGCTACGTGGATGAGAGGAGCTCCTACGAGCAGTACTTC.

The table lists this clonotype with many counts. The J gene is TRBJ2-5, the V gene TRBV12-3 or TRBV12-4; D perhaps matches TRBD2 (5 bases). The CDR3 spans 14 residues. Trimming removed 6 bases from V and 7 bases from J, with 18 bases in between. Here the CDR3 DNA reads TGTGCCAGCAGCCCCTCAGGCCCTCGGGGGACCCAGTACTTC. Its protein product is CASSPSGPRGTQYF.

The chain joins TRBV4-1 to TRBJ2-3; 11 bases align to TRBD2. Germline values: CDR1 MGHRA, CDR2 YSYEKL. The CDR3 length is 21 residues. The J segment lost 0 bases and the V segment lost 3 bases, leaving 17 bases of the junction unmatched. CDR3 in amino acids: CASSQDLAGGTRSASTDTQYF. CDR3 bases: TGCGCCAGCAGCCAGGATCTAGCGGGAGGAACCCGATCCGCTAGCACAGATACGCAGTATTTT.

This clonotype has a count of ten or more. This chain uses TRBV28 with TRBJ1-4; possibly TRBD1 for D (6 bases). The CDR3 has 16 residues. Germline CDR1 is MDHEN and CDR2 is SYDVKM. Trimming removed 8 bases from V and 8 bases from J, with 24 bases in between. The CDR3 here is CASAEPLRGLKEKLFF. Here the CDR3 DNA reads TGTGCCAGCGCAGAGCCTCTCAGGGGTTTGAAGGAAAAACTGTTTTTT.

The CDR3 here is CASSLAVLQGASGTGELFF. Here the CDR3 DNA reads TGTGCCAGCAGCTTAGCCGTCCTGCAGGGGGCATCGGGAACCGGGGAGCTGTTTTTT. The chain links TRBV7-9 to TRBJ2-2, with 8 bases aligning to TRBD1. This CDR3 has 19 amino acids. Unmatched junction bases numbered 14, after V lost 0 bases and J lost 5 bases. Germline CDR1 and CDR2: SEHNR and FQNEAQ (reference sequence).

This clonotype was detected ten times or more. The chain combines TRBV7-2 with TRBJ2-1; tentative D call: TRBD1 (5 bases). Between the trimmed V and J ends, which lost 5 bases and 6 bases, there was a span of 11 bases. The CDR3 contains 13 residues. Germline-derived CDR1 and CDR2 are SGHTA and FQGNSA. DNA of the CDR3: TGTGCCAGCAGCCCGCATCAGGGCAATGAGCAGTTCTTC. It specifies CASSPHQGNEQFF.

The chain uses TRBV20-1 and TRBJ2-1; D may be TRBD2 (5 bases). Germline CDR1 reads DFQATT; CDR2 reads SNEGSKA (reference sequence). Deletions cut 7 bases from V and 0 bases from J, with 16 bases between. The CDR3 consists of 15 residues. DNA for the CDR3: TGCAGTGAGGAGAGGGTACCGAGCTCCTACAATGAGCAGTTCTTC. Residues: CSEERVPSSYNEQFF.

This clonotype was seen repeatedly, ten times or more. The gene calls are TRBV4-1 and TRBJ1-5; tentatively, D is TRBD1 (6 bases). Germline V lookup: CDR1 MGHRA, CDR2 YSYEKL. Trimming removed 3 bases from V and 6 bases from J, with 9 bases in between. The length of the CDR3 is 13 residues. In DNA, the CDR3 is TGCGCCAGCAGCCAGGCAGGGGCTCAGCCCCAGCATTTT. Protein: CASSQAGAQPQHF.

This clonotype was found many times. The chain links TRBV7-9 to TRBJ2-5; maybe TRBD1 (6 bases). CDR1 is SEHNR and CDR2 is FQNEAQ in the germline V gene (reference sequence). This CDR3 has 16 amino acids. Trimming stripped 2 bases from V and 3 bases from J, with 16 bases between. The CDR3 region is CASSLTRGQQEETQYF. The CDR3, as DNA: TGTGCCAGCAGCTTAACACGCGGACAGCAGGAAGAGACCCAGTACTTC.

This clonotype was detected ten times or more. This rearrangement joins TRBV20-1 to TRBJ1-1; weak D call: TRBD1 (5 bases). The CDR3 sequence is 13 residues long. V dropped 3 bases and J dropped 3 bases, with 11 bases sitting between them. Germline V gives CDR1 DFQATT, CDR2 SNEGSKA (reference sequence). For the CDR3, the DNA is TGCAGTGCTAGCGGGGGTGGGGACACTGAAGCTTTCTTT. Translating it yields CSASGGGDTEAFF.

This clonotype was recorded at least ten times. The chain is built from TRBV7-3 and TRBJ1-1; 9 nucleotides match TRBD1. Per the germline V gene, CDR1 is SGHTA and CDR2 is FQGTGA. With 1 base clipped from V and 0 bases from J, the junction kept 9 bases outside the gene matches. The CDR3 totals 18 residues. CDR3: CASSLNPTRTGVNTEAFF. CDR3 sequence (DNA): TGTGCCAGCAGCTTAAATCCGACCCGGACAGGGGTGAACACTGAAGCTTTCTTT.

This rearrangement joins TRBV6-5 to TRBJ2-4, with 8 bases fitting TRBD1. The CDR3 extends over 16 amino acids. Looked up from germline, CDR1 is MNHEY and CDR2 is SVGAGI. V lost 5 bases and J lost 5; bases outside the gene matches: 11. This chain's CDR3 is CASSHKRPGQENIQYF. The CDR3 DNA sequence: TGTGCCAGCAGTCACAAACGTCCGGGACAGGAAAACATTCAGTACTTC.

V and J are TRBV4-3 and TRBJ2-2; 7 bases match TRBD2. The CDR3 totals 20 residues. Germline-derived CDR1 and CDR2 are LGHNA and YSLEER. V shed 1 base and J 3 bases; nucleotides not matched to a gene: 17. Here the CDR3 reads CASSQARTLAVRLHTGELFF. CDR3 coding DNA: TGCGCCAGCAGCCAAGCCCGCACCCTAGCGGTTAGGCTACACACCGGGGAGCTGTTTTTT.

The gene calls are TRBV27 and TRBJ2-3, with 7 bases identical to TRBD1. Per the germline V gene, CDR1 is MNHEY and CDR2 is SMNVEV (reference sequence). J was trimmed by 2 bases and V by 6 bases; bases with no gene match: 8. This CDR3 is built from 15 residues. The CDR3 DNA follows: TGTGCCAGCAGGGCCGGACAGGTGGCCACAGATACGCAGTATTTT. Translation: CASRAGQVATDTQYF.

Of note for this clonotype: Relative to the germline gene, one junction end is altered; a read error may explain this. The chain couples TRBV20-1 to TRBJ2-2; the match to TRBD2 covers 10 bases. The CDR3 is made up of 13 amino acids. Germline values: CDR1 DFQATT, CDR2 SNEGSKA (reference sequence). The CDR3, as DNA: TGCAGTGCAAGAGCGGGAGGGCCAGGGGAGCTGTTTTTT. This encodes CSARAGGPGELFF.

This clonotype was seen repeatedly, ten times or more. The chain links TRBV7-9 to TRBJ2-7; D is uncertain. This CDR3 is built from 15 residues. The germline V gene has CDR1 SEHNR and CDR2 FQNEAQ (reference sequence). V gave up 4 bases and J gave up 5 bases, with 18 bases separating them. CDR3 loop: CASSWQHTAQHEQYF. Written as DNA, the CDR3 is TGTGCCAGCAGCTGGCAACACACGGCCCAGCACGAGCAGTACTTC.

This clonotype occurred many times. The chain links TRBV7-9 to TRBJ2-5, with TRBD1 as a possible D gene (6 bases). The germline gives CDR1 SEHNR, CDR2 FQNEAQ (reference sequence). Trimming removed 6 bases from V and 4 bases from J, with 15 bases in between. This CDR3 is 14 amino acids long. The CDR3 region has the DNA TGTGCCAGCAGTCCCGGGACCAGGGGAGAGACCCAGTACTTC. Residues: CASSPGTRGETQYF.

This chain links TRBV11-3 with TRBJ2-1; unclear D gene. This CDR3 region has 16 residues. V lost 4 bases, J lost 1 base, and 14 bases lay in between. The germline V gene has CDR1 SGHNT and CDR2 YENEEA. CDR3 nucleotide sequence: TGTGCCAGCAGCTCAATCCAAGGCCCATCCTACAATGAGCAGTTCTTC. Translating gives CASSSIQGPSYNEQFF.

This chain joins TRBV20-1 and TRBJ2-2, with D possibly matching TRBD1 (5 bases). Trimming shortened V by 3 bases and J by 0 bases, and 26 bases separated the two germline ends. Germline CDR1 is DFQATT and CDR2 is SNEGSKA (reference sequence). The CDR3 covers 20 residues. The CDR3 bases are TGCAGTGCTAGGGCTACTCGGCGCGGCACCCGGACATCGAACACCGGGGAGCTGTTTTTT. Translated: CSARATRRGTRTSNTGELFF.

In its sample, this clonotype was seen many times. The CDR3 DNA reads TGTGCCTGGAGATCGGACAGCGGAAATGAAAAACTGTTTTTT. It yields the protein CAWRSDSGNEKLFF. This rearrangement joins TRBV30 to TRBJ1-4, with D perhaps TRBD1 (6 bases). CDR3 size: 14 residues. Trimming cost V 3 bases and J 5 bases, with 13 bases left between them. Per the germline V gene, CDR1 is GTSNPN and CDR2 is SVGIG (reference sequence).

This clonotype occurred many times. The chain is built from TRBV28 and TRBJ2-7; either TRBD1 or TRBD2 may supply D (5 bases each). This CDR3 is 14 amino acids long. Trimming removed 8 bases from V and 4 bases from J, with 18 bases in between. Germline values: CDR1 MDHEN, CDR2 SYDVKM. Here the CDR3 DNA reads TGTGCCAGCCTAGCCGAGGGGCCACTATACGAGCAGTACTTC. Amino acids: CASLAEGPLYEQYF. The entire variable domain, with the rest obtained from reference TRBV28 and TRBJ2-7, is as follows: DVKVTQSSRYLVKRTGEKVFLECVQDMDHENMFWYRQDPGLGLRLIYFSYDVKMKEKGDIPEGYSVSREKKERFSLILESASTNQTSMYLCASLAEGPLYEQYFGPGTRLTVT.

This clonotype appeared many times. This chain connects TRBV28 to TRBJ2-5, with TRBD2 identical over 13 bases. V lost 3 bases, J lost 5 bases, and 6 bases stayed unmatched. Germline-derived CDR1 and CDR2 are MDHEN and SYDVKM. The CDR3 is 16 residues long. CDR3 nucleotides: TGTGCCAGCAGTTTGGTAGGACTAGCGGGGGCGGAGACCCAGTACTTC. Translated, it gives CASSLVGLAGAETQYF.

Many counts were recorded for this clonotype. The chain employs TRBV12-3 or TRBV12-4 and TRBJ2-5, with 9 nucleotides matching TRBD2. This CDR3 spans 16 amino acids. V lost 1 base to trimming and J lost 1 base; unmatched junction nucleotides: 4. The CDR3 sequence is CASSLVSGRFQETQYF. The CDR3 bases are TGTGCCAGCAGTTTAGTTAGCGGGAGATTCCAAGAGACCCAGTACTTC.

This clonotype was found many times. The CDR3 spells CATHGTSGTTDTQYF. The CDR3 bases are TGTGCCACCCACGGGACTAGCGGGACCACAGATACGCAGTATTTT. The chain carries TRBV10-3 and TRBJ2-3; 13 bases fit TRBD2. The CDR3 runs 15 residues. CDR1 ENHRY and CDR2 SYGVKD come from the germline V gene. J lost 2 bases, V lost 10 bases, and 6 bases had no gene match.

This clonotype was counted a few times. The J gene is TRBJ1-5, the V gene TRBV20-1; tentative D call: TRBD1 (5 bases). Germline V CDR1 and CDR2: DFQATT, SNEGSKA (reference sequence). The CDR3 is 14 amino acids. V was cut by 3 bases and J by 3 bases, with 12 bases left in between. In nucleotides, the CDR3 is TGCAGTGCTAGTAAACGGGGCCTCAATCAGCCCCAGCATTTT. It encodes CSASKRGLNQPQHF.

As for this clonotype: This may be a read error, as it is one base from a much larger clone. The chain has TRBV28 and TRBJ1-3; 9 bases are a match to TRBD1. This CDR3 has 19 amino acids. Germline V gene sequence: CDR1 MDHEN, CDR2 SYDVKM. The CDR3: CASSLRGTGLHLSGNTICF. CDR3 nucleotides: TGTGCCAGCAGTTTAAGGGGGACAGGGCTCCATCTCTCTGGAAACACCATATGTTTT.

The table lists this clonotype with many counts. The chain uses TRBV15 and TRBJ1-1, with D hard to call. The length of the CDR3 is 17 residues. V dropped 4 bases and J dropped 1 base, with 19 bases sitting between them. Germline CDR1 reads LNHNV; CDR2 reads YYDKDF (reference sequence). The CDR3 region is CATSTDKYQWRNTEAFF. Here the CDR3 DNA reads TGTGCCACCAGCACAGATAAATACCAGTGGAGGAACACTGAAGCTTTCTTT.

This clonotype has ten or more counts. The chain employs TRBV12-3 or TRBV12-4 and TRBJ2-5; tentatively, D is TRBD2 (6 bases). The V end was cut by 5 bases, the J end by 4 bases, with 20 bases between. This CDR3 has 16 residues. This CDR3 is CASSPSLAGLLETQYF. CDR3 nucleotides: TGTGCCAGCAGTCCCTCTCTTGCGGGGCTGCTAGAGACCCAGTACTTC.

The table lists this clonotype with a few counts. The V call is TRBV10-3, the J call TRBJ1-5; 9 bases map to TRBD1. V was clipped by 0 bases and J by 6 bases; unmatched bases: 6. CDR1 is ENHRY, CDR2 SYGVKD, per germline. The CDR3 loop spans 16 amino acids. CDR3 sequence: CAISESTGGVGQPQHF. The CDR3 DNA is TGTGCCATCAGTGAGTCGACAGGGGGAGTTGGTCAGCCCCAGCATTTT.